The rows below give T cell receptor beta chains drawn from one sample of a study of T cells in Graves' hyperthyroidism and ophthalmopathy. In TCRdb, the multiplex PCR reads were re-called with MiXCR into one record per CDR3 protein. The table has roughly 580,000 distinct CDR3 sequences, around 45% seen once. Sequenced input: peripheral blood or thyroid tissue (not recorded which). The receptors shown here come from a woman aged 18 to 35 with Graves' hyperthyroidism. Both conserved end residues are part of each CDR3. Fields, in order: V gene, D gene, clone size, J gene, CDR3 DNA, CDR3 protein. D genes are given only for firm matches. The listing skips clone size in some rows; elsewhere it reads once, few, many or a size class.

TRBV29-1	NA	NA	TRBJ2-5	TGCAGCCCAGACAGGCCGCAAGAGACCCAGTACTTC	CSPDRPQETQYF
TRBV7-9	TRBD1	few	TRBJ2-5	TGTGCCAGCAGCTTAGGCGTGACAGGGGCAGAGACCCAGTACTTC	CASSLGVTGAETQYF
TRBV5-6	TRBD1	NA	TRBJ1-5	TGCGCCAGCAGCCAAAGAACAGGGGGCGTGTCGAATCAGCCCCAGCATTTT	CASSQRTGGVSNQPQHF
TRBV9	NA	NA	TRBJ1-1	TGTGCCAGCAGGGAGAGGCGGACGAACACTGAAGCTTTCTTT	CASRERRTNTEAFF
TRBV2	NA	few	TRBJ1-6	TGTGCCAGCAGTGAAGGGGCAGGTTCACCCCTCCACTTT	CASSEGAGSPLHF
TRBV2	NA	NA	TRBJ1-3	TGTGCCAGCAGTAAGCAGGACTATGGCTACACCATATATTTT	CASSKQDYGYTIYF
TRBV20-1	NA	many	TRBJ2-7	TGCAGTGCTCCAGGACAGCTTCCCTACGAGCAGTACTTC	CSAPGQLPYEQYF
TRBV24-1	TRBD2	NA	TRBJ2-5	TGTGCCACCAGTGCGCGACTCGGCGGGGGCCAAGAGACCCAGTACTTC	CATSARLGGGQETQYF
TRBV2	TRBD1	NA	TRBJ1-1	TGTGCCAGCGGAATTGACAGGGAGGGGGAGAACACTGAAGCTTTCTTT	CASGIDREGENTEAFF
TRBV5-1	NA	few	TRBJ1-3	TGCGCCAGCAGCCTTGCCGCCGAAGGTCACACCATATATTTT	CASSLAAEGHTIYF
TRBV14	NA	NA	TRBJ1-1	TGTGCCAGCAGCCAAGATCTGGGGTCTCAAGTGAACACTGAAGCTTTCTTT	CASSQDLGSQVNTEAFF
TRBV7-9	NA	NA	TRBJ1-1	TGTGCCAGCAGCCGAGGCCAAGGGACGGCCGAAGCTTTCTTT	CASSRGQGTAEAFF
TRBV24-1	NA	many	TRBJ2-7	TGTGCCACCAGTGACGCCTGGGGGAGCGAGCAGTACTTC	CATSDAWGSEQYF
TRBV7-9	TRBD1	NA	TRBJ1-6	TGTGCCAGCAGCCACGGTGAGGACAGGGGGGATTCACCCCTCCACTTT	CASSHGEDRGDSPLHF
TRBV7-3	NA	NA	TRBJ2-2	TGTGCCAGCAGCGAAAGGTACGCCGGGGAGCTGTTTTTT	CASSERYAGELFF
TRBV14	NA	many	TRBJ2-6	TGTGCCAGCAGCCAAGGTTTCTGGGCCAACGTCCTGACTTTC	CASSQGFWANVLTF